One sample yielded the 3 T cell receptor beta chains listed below, sequenced in a study of CD8 T cells in ankylosing spondylitis. TCRdb redid the calling of the 5' RACE reads with MiXCR, one entry per CDR3 protein. This table has about 250,000 distinct CDR3 sequences, roughly a third appearing once. Specimen: blood, either unsorted or a sorted T cell fraction (not recorded which). The receptors stem from a male donor with ankylosing spondylitis or in good health (not recorded which).

The table lists this clonotype with a few counts. The chain joins TRBV20-1 to TRBJ2-5, with 10 nucleotides matching TRBD2. This CDR3 is built from 14 residues. Germline V gene lookup returns CDR1 DFQATT and CDR2 SNEGSKA (reference sequence). V lost 3 bases and J lost 6; bases outside the gene matches: 7. The CDR3 region is CSASITSGAKTQYF. The CDR3 DNA follows: TGCAGTGCTAGTATCACTAGCGGGGCCAAGACCCAGTACTTC.

The chain recombines TRBV20-1 with TRBJ2-3, with 13 bases aligning to TRBD2. The germline gives CDR1 DFQATT, CDR2 SNEGSKA (reference sequence). V was clipped by 0 bases and J by 5 bases; unmatched bases: 5. This CDR3 has 16 amino acids. For the CDR3, the DNA is TGCAGTGCTAGAGACACTAGCGGGGGGGCGGGAGATACGCAGTATTTT. Protein: CSARDTSGGAGDTQYF.

The chain links TRBV20-1 to TRBJ2-1; D not certain. This CDR3 contains 14 residues. V was trimmed by 1 base and J by 0 bases, leaving 7 bases between them. Germline V lookup: CDR1 DFQATT, CDR2 SNEGSKA (reference sequence). CDR3 coding DNA: TGCAGTGCTAGAGGCACCATCTCCTACAATGAGCAGTTCTTC. It codes for CSARGTISYNEQFF.